This T cell receptor (beta chain) was found in a study of T cells after yellow fever vaccination. Study-wide points: Subsequent to the booster, the majority of primary-vaccination clones reappeared (96% CD4, around 90% CD8).

This CDR3 spans 14 amino acids. Germline loops: CDR1 SSHAT, CDR2 FNYEAQ (reference sequence). As TCR cDNA was made by 5'RACE template switching, a universal primer site and UMIs were added. Via MiXCR, TCRdb re-called the 5' RACE reads, giving one row per CDR3 protein. The data contain a few hundred thousand distinct CDR3 sequences, about 4% of them singletons. With respect to this clonotype: Its matching antigen is unknown. Germline is not matched at one junction end, which may reflect a read error.

The sample consisted of PBMCs, taken 5 days after the yellow fever booster vaccination. The TCR comes from a man aged 18 to 30 who received the YFV17D yellow fever vaccine. The rearrangement joins TRBV7-7 to TRBJ2-1, with 9 bases fitting TRBD1. The chain's CDR3 is CASSLGQGTNEQFF. The CDR3 bases are TGTGCTAGCAGCTTGGGACAGGGAACTAATGAGCAGTTCTTC. Based on the CDR3 plus reference TRBV7-7 and TRBJ2-1, the full variable domain is GAGVSQSPRYKVTKRGQDVTLRCDPISSHATLYWYQQALGQGPEFLTYFNYEAQPDKSGLPSDRFSAERPEGSISTLTIQRTEQRDSAMYRCASSLGQGTNEQFFGPGTRLTVL.